One and the same sample provided the 16 T cell receptor beta chains below, sequenced in a study of shared clonotypes between healthy human individuals. Some clones are missing from TCRdb's copy, which holds only in-frame ones; the method was immunoSEQ multiplex PCR. The data show 2.3 million or so clones, 93% seen once. The sequencing input was naive CD4+ T cells from PBMCs. As to subset: CD45RA+ positively selected. These receptors were obtained from a man younger than 35 in good health. Some clones in this sample may be carry-over from other donors' samples.

This rearrangement joins TRBV6-6 to TRBJ2-7, with 10 bases fitting TRBD2. Germline CDR1 reads MNHNY; CDR2 reads SVGAGI (reference sequence). This CDR3 comprises 16 residues. V lost 7 bases and J lost 4; bases outside the gene matches: 13. The CDR3 DNA sequence: TGTGCCAGCACTAGCGGGAGCGTTACGGGGGCTTACGAGCAGTACTTC. Protein sequence: CASTSGSVTGAYEQYF.

This chain joins TRBV18 and TRBJ2-7; maybe TRBD2 (6 bases). In germline, CDR1 is KGHSH, CDR2 LQKENI. V was pared by 1 base and J by 5 bases, with 12 bases between. This CDR3 is built from 14 residues. CDR3 loop: CASSPLSGVDEQYF. CDR3 nucleotides: TGTGCCAGCTCACCACTTTCGGGAGTCGACGAGCAGTACTTC.

The chain uses TRBV5-1 and TRBJ2-2; 12 nucleotides agree with TRBD2. The CDR3 consists of 17 residues. Germline loops: CDR1 SGHRS, CDR2 YFSETQ. V dropped 3 bases and J dropped 6; count of bases not matched to a gene: 9. CDR3 residues: CASSSGTSGRDAGELFF. The CDR3 DNA reads TGCGCCAGCAGCTCCGGGACTAGCGGGCGTGACGCCGGGGAGCTGTTTTTT.

As to this clone: The junction and the germline gene differ at one end; a read error may be behind it. J is TRBJ1-1 and V is TRBV2, with a weak D call TRBD1 (5 bases). CDR3 length: 10 residues. Germline V lookup: CDR1 SNHLY, CDR2 FYNNEI. In DNA, the CDR3 is TGTGCCAGCAGGGACACGGAAGCTTTCTTT. This codes for CASRDTEAFF.

The rearrangement uses TRBV9 and TRBJ2-7, with 9 positions matching TRBD2. CDR1 and CDR2 from the germline V gene are SGDLS and YYNGEE. CDR3 length: 15 residues. The trim removed 3 bases at V and 3 bases at J, leaving 7 bases unmatched. The CDR3 nucleotides are TGTGCCAGCAGCGCCTTGGGACTAGCAGGCTACGAGCAGTACTTC. As protein: CASSALGLAGYEQYF.

This clone was seen just once. CDR3 bases: TGCGCCAGCAGCCCTGGTATAGCTTACTACAATGAGCAGTTCTTC. It translates to CASSPGIAYYNEQFF. The chain uses TRBV5-1 and TRBJ2-1; D unclear. The V gene lost 4 bases and the J gene lost 3 bases, with 14 bases spanning the gap. CDR1 SGHRS and CDR2 YFSETQ come from the germline V gene. There are 15 residues in the CDR3.

The chain joins TRBV14 to TRBJ2-1; 7 bases are shared with TRBD2. The CDR3 covers 18 residues. Looked up from germline, CDR1 is SGHDN and CDR2 is FVKESK. The V segment lost 2 bases and the J segment 7 bases; nucleotides outside the gene matches: 17. In DNA form, the CDR3 reads TGTGCCAGCAGCCAACCCTCAAGGAGAGCGGGATTGAGGAATGAGCAGTTCTTC. Its protein product is CASSQPSRRAGLRNEQFF. Based on the CDR3 plus reference TRBV14 and TRBJ2-1, the full variable domain is EAGVTQFPSHSVIEKGQTVTLRCDPISGHDNLYWYRRVMGKEIKFLLHFVKESKQDESGMPNNRFLAERTGGTYSTLKVQPAELEDSGVYFCASSQPSRRAGLRNEQFFGPGTRLTVL.

The V call is TRBV6-5, the J call TRBJ2-7; 8 nucleotides line up with TRBD2. Trimming cost V 5 bases and J 3 bases; bases outside gene matches: 9. The CDR3 has 15 amino acids. Germline CDR1 MNHEY, CDR2 SVGAGI. CDR3: CASSPIAGSYYEQYF. The CDR3 DNA sequence: TGTGCCAGCAGTCCTATAGCGGGGTCCTACTACGAGCAGTACTTC.

The V and J genes are TRBV28 and TRBJ1-6; the match to TRBD1 covers 10 bases. V lost 3 bases to trimming and J lost 15 bases; unmatched junction nucleotides: 17. Germline CDR1 and CDR2: MDHEN and SYDVKM. The CDR3 totals 17 residues. CDR3 sequence: CASSLGIGTGALRLLHF. CDR3 in DNA: TGTGCCAGCAGTTTGGGGATTGGGACAGGGGCTCTGAGGCTCCTCCACTTT.

This clone was seen a handful of times. The chain employs TRBV30 and TRBJ1-3; D gene unclear. This CDR3 is 12 amino acids long. Trimming pared 1 base from V and 9 bases from J, leaving 10 bases between. The germline V gene encodes CDR1 GTSNPN and CDR2 SVGIG (reference sequence). CDR3 sequence reads: CAWSANSVTIYF. DNA of the CDR3: TGTGCCTGGAGTGCTAACTCGGTCACCATATATTTT.

The CDR3 here is CASRITGELFF. The DNA for the CDR3 is TGTGCCAGCAGAATTACCGGGGAGCTGTTTTTT. The genes are TRBV7-8 and TRBJ2-2; the D is unclear. CDR1 is SGHVS and CDR2 is FQNEAQ in the germline V gene. The ends were cut back, 6 bases at V and 5 bases at J, with 4 bases in the middle. This CDR3 contains 11 residues.

This chain links TRBV28 with TRBJ2-7; 10 nucleotides align to TRBD1. The CDR3 contains 14 residues. V gave up 6 bases and J gave up 9 bases; unmatched junction bases: 11. Germline V lookup: CDR1 MDHEN, CDR2 SYDVKM. This chain's CDR3 is CASSYGTGARGQYF. The CDR3 DNA sequence: TGTGCCAGCAGCTACGGGACAGGGGCGCGCGGGCAGTACTTC.

As to this clone: Other DNA variants within this sample encode the same CDR3. This sequence joins TRBV18 and TRBJ2-1, with TRBD2 matching over 11 bases. Trimming removed 4 bases from V and 1 base from J; junction bases left unmatched: 3. Germline V gene data show CDR1 as KGHSH and CDR2 as LQKENI. CDR3 length equals 16 residues. In DNA, the CDR3 is TGTGCCAGCTCACTTCTAGCGGGAGGATCCTACAATGAGCAGTTCTTC. Translated: CASSLLAGGSYNEQFF.

The rearrangement joins TRBV11-2 to TRBJ2-1; 10 positions match TRBD2. CDR1 and CDR2 from the germline V gene are SGHAT and FQNNGV. The CDR3 sequence is 16 residues long. V trimming: 5 bases; J trimming: 1 base; junction bases outside the gene matches: 5. DNA of the CDR3: TGTGCCAGCAGCGCCGCAGCGGGAGGGTCCTACAATGAGCAGTTCTTC. It is translated as CASSAAAGGSYNEQFF.

This clone was detected only a few times. The chain combines TRBV6-6 with TRBJ1-3; tentative D call: TRBD1 (6 bases). In germline, CDR1 is MNHNY, CDR2 SVGAGI (reference sequence). V lost 7 bases to trimming and J lost 3 bases, with 13 bases between them. The CDR3 is 14 amino acids. This CDR3 is CASKSRGNGNTIYF. The DNA for the CDR3 is TGTGCCAGCAAGTCGAGGGGGAATGGAAACACCATATATTTT.

This clone showed up just once. The chain links TRBV5-5 to TRBJ2-7; D is uncertain. Germline V gene lookup returns CDR1 SGHKS and CDR2 YYEKEE (reference sequence). Trimming took 3 bases from V and 2 from J, leaving 6 bases between them. This CDR3 is built from 12 residues. DNA for the CDR3: TGTGCCAGCAGCTACACAACCTACGAGCAGTACTTC. It is translated as CASSYTTYEQYF.